This entry lists 15 T cell receptor beta chains sequenced from one sample in a study of cytotoxic CD8 clonotypes in ibrutinib-treated CLL. The table came from immunoSEQ multiplex PCR; TCRdb's copy has only in-frame clones and leaves some out. The data contain 95,000 to 100,000 clones, approximately 82% of them singletons. The sample consisted of PBMCs, taken after 12 months of ibrutinib treatment. The receptors derive from a human donor with chronic lymphocytic leukemia.

A note on this clone: Distinct nucleotide sequences in the sample also encode this CDR3. The chain has TRBV27 and TRBJ2-3; the match to TRBD2 covers 8 bases. J was trimmed by 1 base and V by 5 bases; bases with no gene match: 2. Per germline, CDR1 MNHEY and CDR2 SMNVEV (reference sequence). The CDR3 is made up of 14 amino acids. CDR3 DNA: TGTGCCAGCAGTCGGCGGGGGGGCACAGATACGCAGTATTTT. Translated, it gives CASSRRGGTDTQYF.

V gene TRBV7-8 combines with J gene TRBJ1-4; possible D gene TRBD1, 5 bases. Germline values: CDR1 SGHVS, CDR2 FQNEAQ. The germline V and J ends were trimmed by 3 bases and 8 bases, with 13 bases remaining between them. This CDR3 is built from 14 residues. CDR3 nucleotide sequence: TGTGCCAGCAGCTTCTCGGGGCAAGGCGAAAAACTGTTTTTT. It codes for CASSFSGQGEKLFF. The whole variable domain, remainder taken from reference TRBV7-8 and TRBJ1-4, is GAGVSQSPRYKVAKRGQDVALRCDPISGHVSLFWYQQALGQGPEFLTYFQNEAQLDKSGLPSDRFFAERPEGSVSTLKIQRTQQEDSAVYLCASSFSGQGEKLFFGSGTQLSVL.

V is TRBV11-2 and J is TRBJ1-6; D call uncertain. Germline CDR1 SGHAT, CDR2 FQNNGV. Deletions cut 0 bases from V and 7 bases from J, with 10 bases between. The CDR3 has 15 residues. Written as DNA, the CDR3 is TGTGCCAGCAGCTTAGACTTTTTGGGGAATTCACCCCTCCACTTT. Protein product: CASSLDFLGNSPLHF.

The V call is TRBV5-1, the J call TRBJ1-6, with TRBD1 as a possible D gene (6 bases). Germline V gives CDR1 SGHRS, CDR2 YFSETQ. Trimming took 0 bases from V and 13 from J, leaving 14 bases between them. The CDR3 has 14 amino acids. The CDR3 loop reads CASSLGTASDPLHF. The DNA of the CDR3 is TGCGCCAGCAGCTTGGGGACAGCCTCAGATCCCCTCCACTTT.

This chain links TRBV28 with TRBJ2-5; either TRBD1 or TRBD2 may supply D (5 bases each). Germline CDR1 reads MDHEN; CDR2 reads SYDVKM. The CDR3 spans 14 residues. Trimming took off 8 bases at V and 9 bases at J, with 22 bases between the two ends. Here the CDR3 DNA reads TGTGCCAGCTTCCCTGTAGGGACCGGGGTGTCCCAGTACTTC. It specifies CASFPVGTGVSQYF.

The chain recombines TRBV5-1 with TRBJ2-5; no firm D call. The CDR3 covers 13 residues. Germline-derived CDR1 and CDR2 are SGHRS and YFSETQ. V was pared by 0 bases and J by 5 bases, with 8 bases between. DNA of the CDR3: TGCGCCAGCAGCTTGGGTGAAGGCGAGACCCAGTACTTC. Its translation is CASSLGEGETQYF.

This chain connects TRBV5-1 to TRBJ2-5; 7 positions match TRBD2. V gave up 7 bases and J gave up 4 bases; unmatched junction bases: 13. The CDR3 runs to 15 residues. Germline CDR1 is SGHRS and CDR2 is YFSETQ. CDR3 nucleotide sequence: TGCGCCAGCGGCCCCCAGCGGGGTGGTGGAGAGACCCAGTACTTC. It encodes CASGPQRGGGETQYF.

This sequence joins TRBV6-5 and TRBJ1-2; D gene uncertain. The ends were cut back, 0 bases at V and 5 bases at J, with 13 bases in the middle. This CDR3 spans 15 amino acids. CDR1 is MNHEY and CDR2 is SVGAGI in the germline V gene. The CDR3 reads CASSYSSLISYGYTF. The CDR3 nucleotides read TGTGCCAGCAGTTACTCGAGTTTGATCAGTTATGGCTACACCTTC.

The chain couples TRBV6-5 to TRBJ1-6; 7 nucleotides align to TRBD1. J gave up 6 bases and V 7 bases, and 6 bases lay outside the gene matches. Per germline, CDR1 MNHEY and CDR2 SVGAGI. This CDR3 is built from 14 residues. The CDR3 region is CASTSWDSNSPLHF. CDR3 bases: TGTGCCAGCACCTCCTGGGACAGTAATTCACCCCTCCACTTT.

The DNA of the CDR3 is TGTGCCAGCAGTTTATTAGGCGGGACAGCCGGCCGCGCAAGCACAGATACGCAGTATTTT. The encoded protein is CASSLLGGTAGRASTDTQYF. J is TRBJ2-3 and V is TRBV28, with D maybe TRBD1 (7 bases). This CDR3 region has 20 residues. Germline-derived CDR1 and CDR2 are MDHEN and SYDVKM. V lost 1 base, J lost 0 bases, and 23 bases lay in between.

The J gene is TRBJ1-2, the V gene TRBV5-1; TRBD1 agrees at 9 bases. The CDR3 covers 15 residues. Germline V gene lookup returns CDR1 SGHRS and CDR2 YFSETQ. V trimming: 2 bases; J trimming: 3 bases; junction bases outside the gene matches: 5. The CDR3 DNA reads as TGCGCCAGCAGCTTACGGACAGGGGACCACTATGGCTACACCTTC. It encodes CASSLRTGDHYGYTF.

This chain uses TRBV7-9 with TRBJ1-4, with 9 nucleotides matching TRBD1. CDR1 and CDR2 from the germline V gene are SEHNR and FQNEAQ (reference sequence). The V and J ends lost 5 bases and 8 bases, in that order; junction bases with no gene match: 9. This CDR3 has 15 amino acids. The CDR3 here is CASSKSGTGFEKLFF. The CDR3 nucleotides read TGTGCCAGCAGCAAATCCGGGACAGGGTTCGAAAAACTGTTTTTT.

The rearrangement uses TRBV30 and TRBJ1-4; D not resolved. The germline V gene encodes CDR1 GTSNPN and CDR2 SVGIG (reference sequence). The CDR3 consists of 16 residues. Trimming pared 2 bases from V and 5 bases from J, leaving 18 bases between. This CDR3 reads CAWSPPSRGRNEKLFF. The CDR3 DNA reads as TGTGCCTGGAGTCCACCCTCCCGGGGTAGGAATGAAAAACTGTTTTTT.

The chain recombines TRBV30 with TRBJ1-5, with D possibly being TRBD1 (5 bases). This CDR3 has 13 residues. V was pared by 0 bases and J by 2 bases, with 5 bases between. CDR1 GTSNPN and CDR2 SVGIG come from the germline V gene (reference sequence). The CDR3 loop reads CAWSVQGNQPQHF. CDR3 nucleotide sequence: TGTGCCTGGAGTGTACAGGGCAATCAGCCCCAGCATTTT. Combining the CDR3 with reference TRBV30 and TRBJ1-5 gives the whole variable domain SQTIHQWPATLVQPVGSPLSLECTVEGTSNPNLYWYRQAAGRGLQLLFYSVGIGQISSEVPQNLSASRPQDRQFILSSKKLLLSDSGFYLCAWSVQGNQPQHFGDGTRLSIL.

The chain joins TRBV10-1 to TRBJ2-7; 7 bases fit TRBD1. The CDR3 runs 13 residues. CDR1 and CDR2 (germline): WNHNN, SYGVQD (reference sequence). J gave up 7 bases and V 4 bases, and 7 bases lay outside the gene matches. The CDR3 loop is CASSGGRTGEQYF. For the CDR3, the DNA is TGCGCCAGCAGTGGAGGGCGGACAGGAGAGCAGTACTTC.